This T cell receptor beta chain was retrieved from a study of CD4+ T cells in melanoma. Study-wide points: Reportedly, melanoma neoantigen-specific CD4+ T cells showed varied differentiation states. CD8+ T cell, macrophage and B cell function reportedly correlated with neoantigen-specific CD4+ T cells.

As regards this clone: Its antigen remains unidentified.

This CDR3 is built from 14 residues. Germline lookup yields CDR1 SGHKS and CDR2 YYEKEE (reference sequence). Trimming stripped 1 base from V and 3 bases from J, with 7 bases between. Data came from immunoSEQ multiplex PCR; TCRdb stores just in-frame clones and leaves some out. This sample has about 140,000 clones; roughly 91% occur once, and the top ten carry roughly 1.4%. The origin of this receptor is a human donor with melanoma. The rearrangement links TRBV5-5 to TRBJ2-2; the D is unclear. In nucleotides, the CDR3 is TGTGCCAGCAGCTTGTCACTTTACACCGGGGAGCTGTTTTTT. Encoded protein: CASSLSLYTGELFF.